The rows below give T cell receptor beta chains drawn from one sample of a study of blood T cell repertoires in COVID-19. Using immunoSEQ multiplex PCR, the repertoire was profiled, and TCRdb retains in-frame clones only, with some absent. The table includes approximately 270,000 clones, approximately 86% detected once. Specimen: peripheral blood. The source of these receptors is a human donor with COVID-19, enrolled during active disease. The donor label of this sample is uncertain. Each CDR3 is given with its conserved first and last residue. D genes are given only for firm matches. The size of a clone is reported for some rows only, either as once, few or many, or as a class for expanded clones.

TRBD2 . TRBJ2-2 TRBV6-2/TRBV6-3 TGTGCCAGCAGTTACTCGGGACTAGCGGGAAACACCGGGGAGCTGTTTTTT CASSYSGLAGNTGELFF
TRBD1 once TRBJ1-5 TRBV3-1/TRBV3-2 TGTGCCAGCAGCCAGACAGGGGATTCAGAGCAGCCCCAGCATTTT CASSQTGDSEQPQHF
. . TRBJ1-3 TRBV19 TGTGCCAGTAGTCTTGAGAGCAAAGAAAGAAACACCATATATTTT CASSLESKERNTIYF
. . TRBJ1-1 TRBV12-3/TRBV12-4 TGTGCCAGCAGCCGCTGGGGCGGACCTGAAGCTTTCTTT CASSRWGGPEAFF
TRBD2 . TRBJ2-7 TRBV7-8 TGTGCCAGCAGCTCCTCAAATGCGGGAGCTATCTACGAGCAGTACTTC CASSSSNAGAIYEQYF
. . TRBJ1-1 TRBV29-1 TGCAGCATATTGGGCCCAACCCGCACTGAAGCTTTCTTT CSILGPTRTEAFF
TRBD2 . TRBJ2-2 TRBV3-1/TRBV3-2 TGTGCCAGCAGCCAAGAGCTAGCGGGAGGGCCAACCGGGGAGCTGTTTTTT CASSQELAGGPTGELFF
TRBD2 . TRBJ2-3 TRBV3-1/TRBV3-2 TGTGCCAGCAGCCAACATGGTACCGGGACTAGCGGGAGGTCAGATACGCAGTATTTT CASSQHGTGTSGRSDTQYF
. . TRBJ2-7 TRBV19 TGTGCCAGTAGTATTGCTGCGCCCGGACAGATCCCTTACGAGCAGTACTTC CASSIAAPGQIPYEQYF
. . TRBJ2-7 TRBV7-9 TGTGCCAGCAGCTCGGGGGTCTGGGAGCAGTACTTC CASSSGVWEQYF
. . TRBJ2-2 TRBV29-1 TGCAGCGTTGGCCGGACATCGAACACCGGGGAGCTGTTTTTT CSVGRTSNTGELFF
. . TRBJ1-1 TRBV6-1 TGTGCCAGCAGTGAATTTGTGGCGGGGGCGAACACTGAAGCTTTCTTT CASSEFVAGANTEAFF
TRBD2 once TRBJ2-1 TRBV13 TGTGCCAGCAGCTTTTCTAGCGGGTACAATGAGCAGTTCTTC CASSFSSGYNEQFF
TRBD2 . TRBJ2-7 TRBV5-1 TGCGCCAGCACCCCAACCGGGGGGGAGGCCTACGAGCAGTACTTC CASTPTGGEAYEQYF
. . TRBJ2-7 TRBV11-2 TGTGCCAGCACCCCCGCAGGACTTTACGAGCAGTACTTC CASTPAGLYEQYF
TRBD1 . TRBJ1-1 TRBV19 TGTGCCAGTAGGGACAGGGCGAACACTGAAGCTTTCTTT CASRDRANTEAFF
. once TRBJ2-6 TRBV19 TGTGCCAGTAGTATACGCCGAGGTGGCCCCTCTGGGGCCAACGTCCTGACTTTC CASSIRRGGPSGANVLTF
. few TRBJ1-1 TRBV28 TGTGCCAGCAGTTTATTTCGAGGCGCTGAAGCTTTCTTT CASSLFRGAEAFF
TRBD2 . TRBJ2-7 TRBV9 TGTGCCAGCAGCGTGGCGACTAGCTCAGAGCAGTACTTC CASSVATSSEQYF
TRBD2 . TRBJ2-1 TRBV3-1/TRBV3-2 TGTGCCAGCAGCCAGGCGGGACTACCTAACAATGAGCAGTTCTTC CASSQAGLPNNEQFF
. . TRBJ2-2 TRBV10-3 TGTGCCATCAGTCTCGGGGGAACCACCGGGGAGCTGTTTTTT CAISLGGTTGELFF
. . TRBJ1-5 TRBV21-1 TGTGCCAGCAGCAAACTGGCCCCTGACAATCAGCCCCAGCATTTT CASSKLAPDNQPQHF
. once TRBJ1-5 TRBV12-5 TGTGCTAGTGGTTTGCCACGAGGTCGTTTGTATAGCAATCAGCCCCAGCATTTT CASGLPRGRLYSNQPQHF
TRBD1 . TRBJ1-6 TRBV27 TGTGCCAGCAGTGTCAGGGGGCCCAATTCACCCCTCCACTTT CASSVRGPNSPLHF
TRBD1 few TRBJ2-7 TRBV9 TGTGCCAGCAGCGTAGCGACAGGGCCCACCTACGAGCAGTACTTC CASSVATGPTYEQYF
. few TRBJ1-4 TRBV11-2 TGTGCCAGCAGCCCCATACGAACAGAAAAACTGTTTTTT CASSPIRTEKLFF
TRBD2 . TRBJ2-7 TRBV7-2 TGTGCCAGCAGCTCGGGACTAGCTGTCTACGAGCAGTACTTC CASSSGLAVYEQYF
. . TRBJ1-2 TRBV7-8 TGTGCCAGCAGCTTAGAAGGGGCGCAAGGCTACACCTTC CASSLEGAQGYTF
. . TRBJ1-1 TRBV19 TGTGCCAGTAGTAGCCCCCGCGGGGGAATGAACACTGAAGCTTTCTTT CASSSPRGGMNTEAFF
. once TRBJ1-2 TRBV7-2 TGTGCCAGCAGCTTAGGGCAGGGTAGAGGCTACACCTTC CASSLGQGRGYTF
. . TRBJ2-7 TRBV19 TGTGCCAGTAGCGGAGGTGCGCCCCCCTACGAGCAGTACTTC CASSGGAPPYEQYF
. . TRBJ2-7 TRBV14 TGTGCCAGCAGCCAAGATCGGTACGAGCAGTACTTC CASSQDRYEQYF
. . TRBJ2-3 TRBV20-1 TGCAGTGCTACCCCCACGCCGGTCGAGTTC CSATPTPVEF
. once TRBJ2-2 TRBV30 TGTGCCTGGAGAAGGACTATCAGGACCGGGGAGCTGTTTTTT CAWRRTIRTGELFF
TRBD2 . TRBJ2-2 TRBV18 TGTGCCAGCTCACCAGCATCGGGGGGGTCGAACACCGGGGAGCTGTTTTTT CASSPASGGSNTGELFF
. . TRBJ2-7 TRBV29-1 TGCAGCGTCGTCCCCAGGGGTATCGGAGAGCAGTACTTC CSVVPRGIGEQYF
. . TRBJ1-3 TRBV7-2 TGTGCCAGCAGCTTAGATCATGGGAGCTCTGGAAACACCATATATTTT CASSLDHGSSGNTIYF
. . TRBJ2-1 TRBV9 TGTGCCAGCAGCGTAGAGCGGTGGGTGTACAATGAGCAGTTCTTC CASSVERWVYNEQFF
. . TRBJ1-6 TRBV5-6 TGTGCCAGCAGCCCTCCGGACGGTCCCATAGGGAGTCCCCTCCACTTT CASSPPDGPIGSPLHF
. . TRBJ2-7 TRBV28 TGTGCCAGCAGTTTGGCACAGGTCCCCGCCGAGCAGTACTTC CASSLAQVPAEQYF
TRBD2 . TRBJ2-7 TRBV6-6 TGTGCCAGCAGAGGCGCCGGGACTACCTACGAGCAGTACTTC CASRGAGTTYEQYF
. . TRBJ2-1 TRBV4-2 TGTGCCAGCAGCCAAGAGGGGGGAACCAAGCAGTTCTTC CASSQEGGTKQFF
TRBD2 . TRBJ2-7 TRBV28 TGTGCCAGCAGTACGAGCGGGAGGCCCCCCTACGAGCAGTACTTC CASSTSGRPPYEQYF
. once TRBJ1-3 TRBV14 TGTGCCAGCAGCCAAGATTCCGCGTTTTTGGACACCATATATTTT CASSQDSAFLDTIYF
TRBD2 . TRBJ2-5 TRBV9 TGTGCCAGCAGCGCCGGGACTAGCAGGGAGACCCAGTACTTC CASSAGTSRETQYF